This record concerns one TCR beta chain sequence. Its antigen is unidentified. TCRdb re-called the RT-PCR reads with MiXCR, one entry per CDR3 protein. The sample holds roughly 520,000 distinct CDR3 sequences; roughly 23% are singletons and the top ten take around 1.8%. This entry belongs to a study of response to subunit inactivated influenza vaccine. Study-wide results and limits: Authors suggested that a seasonal influenza vaccination recruits few new T cells each time.

This CDR3 region has 20 residues. Germline assignment: CDR1 MNHEY and CDR2 SMNVEV (reference sequence). V shed 5 bases, J shed 7 bases, and the junction held 24 bases outside the gene matches. The starting material was CD4+ T cells sorted from PBMCs, obtained less than 6 days after vaccination. The genes are TRBV27 and TRBJ2-1, with 9 nucleotides matching TRBD1. The TCR sequence derives from a man aged 45-65 years who received an inactivated influenza vaccine. The CDR3 region has the DNA TGTGCCAGCAGTAGTTTCGCGTGGGACAGGGTTGGGATTAACTGGAATGAGCAGTTCTTC. Translation gives CASSSFAWDRVGINWNEQFF.